The 27 T cell receptor beta chains below were found in one sample sequenced in a study of shared clonotypes between healthy human individuals. Sequenced by immunoSEQ multiplex PCR; TCRdb stores in-frame clones only, minus some. The top ten hold 0.06% of the sample, which has more than 400,000 clones, 95% to 97% seen once. The sequenced sample consisted of naive CD4+ T cells sorted from blood. Specified subset: CD45RA+ positively selected. Receptor source: a woman aged 25 to 39 in good health.

The chain uses TRBV5-1 and TRBJ1-1; the D is unclear. This CDR3 is 13 amino acids long. The V end lost 0 bases, the J end lost 10 bases, and 13 bases lay between the germline ends. Germline V CDR1 and CDR2: SGHRS, YFSETQ. The DNA of the CDR3 is TGCGCCAGCAGCTTGGCCGGGGAAGGAAGAGCTTTCTTT. This sequence encodes CASSLAGEGRAFF.

CDR3 sequence: CASSLRLTGELFF. For the CDR3, the DNA is TGTGCCAGCAGCCTTCGTTTAACCGGGGAGCTGTTTTTT. The V call is TRBV11-3, the J call TRBJ2-2; no clear D. With 5 bases removed from V and 5 bases from J, the gap between germline ends came to 9 bases. Germline lookup yields CDR1 SGHNT and CDR2 YENEEA. The CDR3 totals 13 residues.

This clone was observed once. The chain employs TRBV7-7 and TRBJ2-1; D unclear. The CDR3 extends over 14 amino acids. Trimming removed 5 bases at V and 6 bases at J, with 14 bases between. The V gene's germline CDR1 is SSHAT and CDR2 FNYEAQ (reference sequence). CDR3 loop: CASSPDRTTNEQFF. CDR3 nucleotides: TGTGCCAGCAGCCCGGATCGGACGACCAATGAGCAGTTCTTC.

The V call is TRBV7-2, the J call TRBJ1-5; no definite D call. The V end was cut by 5 bases, the J end by 3 bases, with 8 bases between. The germline CDR1 and CDR2 sequences are SGHTA and FQGNSA. CDR3 length: 13 amino acids. The CDR3 nucleotides are TGTGCCAGCAGCCTACAGTACAATCAGCCCCAGCATTTT. Protein product: CASSLQYNQPQHF.

This rearrangement joins TRBV20-1 to TRBJ1-1; the D is unclear. The CDR3 is 11 amino acids. Trimming cost V 5 bases and J 1 base, with 5 bases left between them. The V gene's germline CDR1 is DFQATT and CDR2 SNEGSKA (reference sequence). The chain's CDR3 is CSAGKNTEAFF. The CDR3 nucleotides are TGCAGTGCTGGCAAGAACACTGAAGCTTTCTTT.

The chain uses TRBV2 and TRBJ1-2, with TRBD1 matching 7 bases. The CDR3 has 14 residues. The germline V gene has CDR1 SNHLY and CDR2 FYNNEI. Trimming cost V 4 bases and J 0 bases; bases outside gene matches: 2. The CDR3 reads CASSADRSNYGYTF. The CDR3 region has the DNA TGTGCCAGCAGTGCGGACAGGTCTAACTATGGCTACACCTTC.

The chain's CDR3 is CASSFLWESSYEQYF. The CDR3 nucleotides read TGTGCCAGCAGCTTTCTGTGGGAGAGCTCCTACGAGCAGTACTTC. V is TRBV7-2 and J is TRBJ2-7; perhaps TRBD2 as D (5 bases). CDR1 SGHTA and CDR2 FQGNSA come from the germline V gene. CDR3 length equals 15 residues. Trimming stripped 3 bases from V and 0 bases from J, with 12 bases between. Complete variable domain (other parts from reference TRBV7-2 and TRBJ2-7): GAGVSQSPSNKVTEKGKDVELRCDPISGHTALYWYRQSLGQGLEFLIYFQGNSAPDKSGLPSDRFSAERTGGSVSTLTIQRTQQEDSAVYLCASSFLWESSYEQYFGPGTRLTVT.

This chain joins TRBV7-6 and TRBJ2-3, with TRBD2 matching 7 bases. Germline CDR1 reads SGHVS; CDR2 reads FNYEAQ. Losses at the gene ends were 4 bases for V and 1 base for J; bases not matched to a gene: 14. The CDR3 spans 18 residues. CDR3 in DNA: TGTGCCAGCAGCTCCCCGTGGGGGGGAGGGGCACGCACAGATACGCAGTATTTT. Translated, it gives CASSSPWGGGARTDTQYF.

V and J are TRBV29-1 and TRBJ2-7; 14 bases map to TRBD2. The CDR3 loop spans 17 amino acids. Per germline, CDR1 SQVTM and CDR2 ANQGSEA. V shed 6 bases and J 3 bases; nucleotides not matched to a gene: 13. CDR3 nucleotides: TGCAGCGTCGCGGGACTAGCGGGAGTTGGGGGAGTCTACGAGCAGTACTTC. Encoded protein: CSVAGLAGVGGVYEQYF.

The genes are TRBV20-1 and TRBJ1-4; TRBD1 matches 7 bases. V was pared by 6 bases and J by 10 bases, with 5 bases of the junction left unmatched. The CDR3 is 11 residues long. The germline V gene has CDR1 DFQATT and CDR2 SNEGSKA (reference sequence). CDR3 DNA: TGCAGTGCCAGAAACAGGGGAAAACTGTTTTTT. It yields the protein CSARNRGKLFF.

Comments on this clone: The sample contains more than one DNA sequence encoding this CDR3. This sequence joins TRBV28 and TRBJ2-7; D gene unclear. Germline-derived CDR1 and CDR2 are MDHEN and SYDVKM. The CDR3 extends over 12 amino acids. Trimming left V 3 bases short and J 3 bases short, with 6 bases between. For the CDR3, the DNA is TGTGCCAGCAGTTTGCTGATCTACGAGCAGTACTTC. Translated, it gives CASSLLIYEQYF.

This clone was seen just once. V gene TRBV6-5 combines with J gene TRBJ2-5; 10 bases are a match to TRBD2. V trimming: 6 bases; J trimming: 11 bases; junction bases outside the gene matches: 15. Germline CDR1 is MNHEY and CDR2 is SVGAGI. The CDR3 consists of 15 residues. CDR3 amino acids: CASSRGAGGVAGQYF. The CDR3 bases are TGTGCCAGCAGCCGTGGAGCGGGGGGGGTAGCAGGGCAGTACTTC.

The chain recombines TRBV2 with TRBJ2-7; D unclear. This CDR3 has 13 residues. Trimming shortened V by 1 base and J by 5 bases, and 9 bases separated the two germline ends. Germline loops: CDR1 SNHLY, CDR2 FYNNEI. The CDR3 region is CASSEGWEHEQYF. DNA of the CDR3: TGTGCCAGCAGTGAAGGTTGGGAACACGAGCAGTACTTC.

The chain couples TRBV11-2 to TRBJ2-3, with a tentative D call TRBD2 (5 bases). Germline loops: CDR1 SGHAT, CDR2 FQNNGV. The CDR3 spans 15 residues. Trimming shortened V by 2 bases and J by 10 bases, and 19 bases separated the two germline ends. For the CDR3, the DNA is TGTGCCAGCAGCTTACCTCTGACACCTGAGGAGGCGCAGTATTTT. It yields the protein CASSLPLTPEEAQYF.

The chain uses TRBV29-1 and TRBJ2-3; TRBD1 is a possible D gene (5 bases). The CDR3 is made up of 13 amino acids. Germline V lookup: CDR1 SQVTM, CDR2 ANQGSEA. Trimming took off 1 base at V and 3 bases at J, with 8 bases between the two ends. CDR3 sequence: CSVEVQETDTQYF. CDR3 DNA sequence: TGCAGCGTTGAAGTACAGGAAACAGATACGCAGTATTTT.

This clone was recorded only once. V and J are TRBV19 and TRBJ1-1; a possible D gene is TRBD1 (5 bases). The ends were cut back, 7 bases at V and 6 bases at J, with 21 bases in the middle. CDR1 is LNHDA, CDR2 SQIVND, per germline (reference sequence). This CDR3 is built from 15 residues. CDR3 nucleotides: TGTGCCAGTACTCCCACCAAAGGGGTTTTCCCTGAAGCTTTCTTT. Its translation: CASTPTKGVFPEAFF.

The gene calls are TRBV7-8 and TRBJ2-6; D not certain. The germline gives CDR1 SGHVS, CDR2 FQNEAQ. Trimming removed 1 base at V and 3 bases at J, with 4 bases between. This CDR3 is 14 amino acids long. The CDR3 DNA reads as TGTGCCAGCAGCTTAGTGGGTGGGGCCAACGTCCTGACTTTC. Its protein product is CASSLVGGANVLTF.

V and J are TRBV7-2 and TRBJ2-5; D is perhaps TRBD1 or TRBD2 (5 bases each). The CDR3 sequence is 14 residues long. The ends were cut back, 1 base at V and 7 bases at J, with 13 bases in the middle. Germline V gene sequence: CDR1 SGHTA, CDR2 FQGNSA. CDR3 region: CASSLGGTLGTQYF. CDR3 bases: TGTGCCAGCAGCTTAGGGGGGACCCTAGGGACCCAGTACTTC.

The V gene is TRBV4-1, the J gene TRBJ2-2; 9 bases are a match to TRBD1. The ends lost 4 bases at V and 0 bases at J; junction bases unmatched: 3. Germline CDR1 is MGHRA and CDR2 is YSYEKL. The CDR3 is made up of 16 amino acids. DNA of the CDR3: TGCGCCAGCAGCCTTGGACAGGGGCCGAACACCGGGGAGCTGTTTTTT. As protein: CASSLGQGPNTGELFF.

The rearrangement links TRBV19 to TRBJ1-5; 9 bases fit TRBD1. The ends lost 10 bases at V and 3 bases at J; junction bases unmatched: 7. Germline CDR1 reads LNHDA; CDR2 reads SQIVND (reference sequence). The CDR3 has 14 residues. CDR3 sequence: CAIGGTGTNQPQHF. As DNA, the CDR3 is TGTGCCATCGGGGGGACAGGGACCAATCAGCCCCAGCATTTT.

With respect to this clone: Other nucleotide sequences from this sample produce the same CDR3. The chain carries TRBV5-1 and TRBJ1-4; 9 bases are shared with TRBD1. Germline V gives CDR1 SGHRS, CDR2 YFSETQ. J lost 8 bases, V lost 3 bases, and 5 bases had no gene match. CDR3 size: 14 residues. The CDR3 here is CASSSGQGREKLFF. Written as DNA, the CDR3 is TGCGCCAGCAGCTCTGGACAGGGGAGAGAAAAACTGTTTTTT.

The chain has TRBV18 and TRBJ2-2; D is perhaps TRBD1 or TRBD2 (5 bases each). The germline V gene has CDR1 KGHSH and CDR2 LQKENI. V lost 3 bases and J lost 3, with 11 bases in between. The CDR3 is made up of 15 amino acids. CDR3 residues: CASSPRGKYTGELFF. CDR3 DNA: TGTGCCAGCTCACCGAGGGGCAAATACACCGGGGAGCTGTTTTTT. The whole variable domain, filled in from reference TRBV18 and TRBJ2-2, reads NAGVMQNPRHLVRRRGQEARLRCSPMKGHSHVYWYRQLPEEGLKFMVYLQKENIIDESGMPKERFSAEFPKEGPSILRIQQVVRGDSAAYFCASSPRGKYTGELFFGEGSRLTVL.

This chain links TRBV5-1 with TRBJ2-7; 7 nucleotides align to TRBD2. The CDR3 totals 16 residues. Per germline, CDR1 SGHRS and CDR2 YFSETQ. V shed 0 bases and J 0 bases; nucleotides not matched to a gene: 6. As DNA, the CDR3 is TGCGCCAGCAGCTTGGCCATTGGCGGGAGCTCCTACGAGCAGTACTTC. Residues: CASSLAIGGSSYEQYF.

The chain is built from TRBV6-5 and TRBJ2-7; 8 bases match TRBD1. The germline gives CDR1 MNHEY, CDR2 SVGAGI. This CDR3 has 14 amino acids. V shed 3 bases, J shed 5 bases, and the junction held 6 bases outside the gene matches. CDR3 protein: CASSYSRGPHEQYF. CDR3 DNA: TGTGCCAGCAGTTATAGCAGGGGGCCCCACGAGCAGTACTTC.

As DNA, the CDR3 is TGTGCCAGCAGTACTCCAGGTCCCACCTACGAGCAGTACTTC. Protein sequence: CASSTPGPTYEQYF. This chain uses TRBV28 with TRBJ2-7; unclear D gene. Germline CDR1 is MDHEN and CDR2 is SYDVKM. The V and J ends lost 5 bases and 2 bases respectively, with 13 bases between them. The CDR3 is made up of 14 amino acids.

The chain couples TRBV6-5 to TRBJ1-1; maybe TRBD1 (5 bases). The CDR3 is 13 residues long. V lost 6 bases and J lost 7, with 15 bases in between. Germline CDR1 and CDR2: MNHEY and SVGAGI. The CDR3 nucleotides are TGTGCCAGCAGGGGGGGGGAGACAGATGAAGCTTTCTTT. This encodes CASRGGETDEAFF.

In this sample, this clone turned up once. The chain joins TRBV28 to TRBJ1-5; D perhaps matches TRBD1 (5 bases). CDR1 and CDR2 from the germline V gene are MDHEN and SYDVKM. The V end was cut by 3 bases, the J end by 4 bases, with 10 bases between. The CDR3 loop spans 14 amino acids. The CDR3 protein is CASSFGTYNQPQHF. The CDR3 nucleotides are TGTGCCAGCAGTTTCGGGACGTATAATCAGCCCCAGCATTTT.